These T cell receptor beta chains were read from a single sample in a study of T cell repertoires in cytomegalovirus infection. TCRdb analysed the reads with MiXCR anew, one entry per CDR3 protein. The table includes hundreds of thousands of distinct CDR3 sequences, less than 25% detected once. The sample consisted of CD8+ T cells from PBMCs. The receptor set was obtained from a human donor in good health (CMV status not recorded). Some clones in this sample may be carry-over from other donors' samples. Each CDR3 is given without its conserved first and last residue. A D gene is named only where the DNA matches it firmly.

CDR3: ASTDRANTEAF
D: NA
V: TRBV19
J: TRBJ1-1

CDR3: ASTLLDSSGANVLT
D: NA
V: TRBV7-9
J: TRBJ2-6

CDR3: ASSLSSVAFYEQY
D: NA
V: TRBV7-6
J: TRBJ2-7

CDR3: SVGLDWRNEQF
D: NA
V: TRBV29-1
J: TRBJ2-1

CDR3: SARDLGVYEQY
D: NA
V: TRBV20-1
J: TRBJ2-7

CDR3: ASARGGELF
D: NA
V: TRBV11-2
J: TRBJ2-2

CDR3: ASSQAVTVFVHEQY
D: NA
V: TRBV4-1
J: TRBJ2-7

CDR3: ASSVSLNYGYT
D: NA
V: TRBV11-2
J: TRBJ1-2

CDR3: ASSQVRGDNSPLH
D: NA
V: TRBV4-2
J: TRBJ1-6

CDR3: ASSAEISGNTIY
D: NA
V: TRBV7-9
J: TRBJ1-3

CDR3: ASSLGRSGTQY
D: NA
V: TRBV11-2
J: TRBJ2-5

CDR3: AASSGHNEQF
D: NA
V: TRBV12-3/TRBV12-4
J: TRBJ2-1

CDR3: ASSLTKRGNTGELF
D: NA
V: TRBV7-3
J: TRBJ2-2

CDR3: ASSSGGVEGYT
D: TRBD1
V: TRBV7-2
J: TRBJ1-2

CDR3: ASSYREPYNEQF
D: NA
V: TRBV6-2/TRBV6-3
J: TRBJ2-1

CDR3: ASSLAAGSYEQY
D: NA
V: TRBV11-1
J: TRBJ2-7

CDR3: ASSLPGTGTNYGYT
D: TRBD1
V: TRBV7-2
J: TRBJ1-2